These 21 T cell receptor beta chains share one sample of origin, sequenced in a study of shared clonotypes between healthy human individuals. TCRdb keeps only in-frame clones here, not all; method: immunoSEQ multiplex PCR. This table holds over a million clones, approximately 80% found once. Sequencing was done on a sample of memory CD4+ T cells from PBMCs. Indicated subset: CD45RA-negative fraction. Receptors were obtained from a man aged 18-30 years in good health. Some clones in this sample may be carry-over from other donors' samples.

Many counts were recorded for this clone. The CDR3 is CASSLARETGTNYGYTF. DNA for the CDR3: TGTGCCAGCAGCTTAGCGCGGGAGACAGGGACCAACTATGGCTACACCTTC. The V call is TRBV7-2, the J call TRBJ1-2; TRBD1 matches 7 bases. Germline trimming cut 0 bases from V and 2 bases from J; bases unmatched to any gene: 9. Germline CDR1 is SGHTA and CDR2 is FQGNSA. CDR3 length: 17 residues.

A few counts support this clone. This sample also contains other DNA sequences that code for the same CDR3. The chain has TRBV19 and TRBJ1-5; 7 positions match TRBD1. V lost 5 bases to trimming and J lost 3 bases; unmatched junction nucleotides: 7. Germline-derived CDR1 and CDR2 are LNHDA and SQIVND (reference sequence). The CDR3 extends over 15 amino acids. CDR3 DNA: TGTGCCAGTAGTCCACGACAGGGATCCAATCAGCCCCAGCATTTT. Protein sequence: CASSPRQGSNQPQHF.

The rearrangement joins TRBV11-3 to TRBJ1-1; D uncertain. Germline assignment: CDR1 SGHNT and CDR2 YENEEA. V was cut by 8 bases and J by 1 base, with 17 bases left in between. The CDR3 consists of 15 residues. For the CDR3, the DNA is TGTGCCAGCGCCCGGGGTGGCCGCCGGAACACTGAAGCTTTCTTT. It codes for CASARGGRRNTEAFF.

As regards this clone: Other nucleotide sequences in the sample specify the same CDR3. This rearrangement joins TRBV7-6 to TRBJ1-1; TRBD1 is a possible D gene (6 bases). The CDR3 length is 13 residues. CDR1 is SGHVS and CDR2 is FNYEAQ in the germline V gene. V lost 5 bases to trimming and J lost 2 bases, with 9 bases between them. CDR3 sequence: CASSLDRNTEAFF. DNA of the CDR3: TGTGCCAGCAGCCTGGACAGAAACACTGAAGCTTTCTTT.

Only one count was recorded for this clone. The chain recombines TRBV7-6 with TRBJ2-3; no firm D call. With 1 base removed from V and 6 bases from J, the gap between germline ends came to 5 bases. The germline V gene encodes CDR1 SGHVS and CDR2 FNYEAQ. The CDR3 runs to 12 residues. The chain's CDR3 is CASSLEADTQYF. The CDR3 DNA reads TGTGCCAGCAGCTTAGAAGCGGATACGCAGTATTTT.

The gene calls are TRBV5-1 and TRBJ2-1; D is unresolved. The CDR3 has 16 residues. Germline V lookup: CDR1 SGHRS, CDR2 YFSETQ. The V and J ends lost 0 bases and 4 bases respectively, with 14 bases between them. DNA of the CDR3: TGCGCCAGCAGCTTGGTGGGCCAGCCCTGGTACAATGAGCAGTTCTTC. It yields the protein CASSLVGQPWYNEQFF.

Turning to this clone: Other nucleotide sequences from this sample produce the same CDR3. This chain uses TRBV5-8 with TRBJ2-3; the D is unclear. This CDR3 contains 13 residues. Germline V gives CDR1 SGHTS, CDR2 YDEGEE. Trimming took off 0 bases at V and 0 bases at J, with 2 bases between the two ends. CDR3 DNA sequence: TGTGCCAGCAGCTTGGACAGCACAGATACGCAGTATTTT. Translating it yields CASSLDSTDTQYF.

This chain's CDR3 is CASSADGHQPQHF. The CDR3, as DNA: TGCGCCAGCAGTGCCGACGGACATCAGCCCCAGCATTTT. The gene calls are TRBV5-1 and TRBJ1-5; no definite D call. The CDR3 covers 13 residues. Germline V gene sequence: CDR1 SGHRS, CDR2 YFSETQ. Between the trimmed V and J ends, which lost 5 bases and 5 bases, there was a span of 11 bases.

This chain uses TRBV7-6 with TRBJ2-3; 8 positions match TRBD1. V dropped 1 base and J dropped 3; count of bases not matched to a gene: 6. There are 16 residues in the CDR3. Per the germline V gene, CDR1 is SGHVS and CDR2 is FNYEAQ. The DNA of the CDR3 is TGTGCCAGCAGCTTAGGGGCAGGGGGCGCGACAGATACGCAGTATTTT. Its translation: CASSLGAGGATDTQYF.

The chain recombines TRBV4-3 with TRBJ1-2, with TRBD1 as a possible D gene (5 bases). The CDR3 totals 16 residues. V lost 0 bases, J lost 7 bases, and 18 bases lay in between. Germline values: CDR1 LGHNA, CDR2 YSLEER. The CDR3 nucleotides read TGCGCCAGCAGCCAAGAGATGGACAAGATCAGGTCTGGCTACACCTTC. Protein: CASSQEMDKIRSGYTF.

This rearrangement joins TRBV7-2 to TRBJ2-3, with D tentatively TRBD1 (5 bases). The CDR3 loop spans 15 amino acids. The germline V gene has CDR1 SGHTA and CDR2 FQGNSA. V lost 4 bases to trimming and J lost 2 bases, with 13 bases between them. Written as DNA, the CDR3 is TGTGCCAGCAGCTCCCTTCTGGGGCCCACAGATACGCAGTATTTT. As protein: CASSSLLGPTDTQYF.

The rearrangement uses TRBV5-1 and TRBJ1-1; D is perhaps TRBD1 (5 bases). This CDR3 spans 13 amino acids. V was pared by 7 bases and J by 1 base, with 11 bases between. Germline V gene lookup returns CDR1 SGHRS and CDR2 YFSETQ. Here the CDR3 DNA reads TGCGCCAGCGCGGTTGGGGGGAACACTGAAGCTTTCTTT. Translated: CASAVGGNTEAFF.

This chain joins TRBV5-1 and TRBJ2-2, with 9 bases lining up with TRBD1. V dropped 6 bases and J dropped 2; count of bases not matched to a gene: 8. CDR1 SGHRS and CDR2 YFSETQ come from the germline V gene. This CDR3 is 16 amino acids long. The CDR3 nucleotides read TGCGCCAGCACAGACTTGGACAGGGGAAACACCGGGGAGCTGTTTTTT. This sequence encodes CASTDLDRGNTGELFF. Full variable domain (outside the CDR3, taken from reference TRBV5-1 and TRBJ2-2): KAGVTQTPRYLIKTRGQQVTLSCSPISGHRSVSWYQQTPGQGLQFLFEYFSETQRNKGNFPGRFSGRQFSNSRSEMNVSTLELGDSALYLCASTDLDRGNTGELFFGEGSRLTVL.

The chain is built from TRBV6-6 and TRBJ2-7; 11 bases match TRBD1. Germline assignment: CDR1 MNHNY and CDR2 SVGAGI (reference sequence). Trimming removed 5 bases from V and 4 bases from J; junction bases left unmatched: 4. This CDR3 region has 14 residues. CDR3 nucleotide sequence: TGTGCCAGCAGTCCGGACAGGGGGCTTTACGAGCAGTACTTC. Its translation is CASSPDRGLYEQYF.

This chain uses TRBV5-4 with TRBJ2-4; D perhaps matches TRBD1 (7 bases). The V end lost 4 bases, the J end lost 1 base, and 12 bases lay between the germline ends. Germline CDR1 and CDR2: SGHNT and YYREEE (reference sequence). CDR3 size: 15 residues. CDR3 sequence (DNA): TGTGCCAGCAGCGGAGGGGGCGCCGCCAAAAACATTCAGTACTTC. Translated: CASSGGGAAKNIQYF.

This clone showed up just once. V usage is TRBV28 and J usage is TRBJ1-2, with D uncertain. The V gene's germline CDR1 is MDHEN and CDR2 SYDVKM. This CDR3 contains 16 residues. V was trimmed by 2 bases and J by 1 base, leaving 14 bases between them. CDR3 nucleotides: TGTGCCAGCAGTTTAGGTGGCGGAAGCATTAACTATGGCTACACCTTC. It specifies CASSLGGGSINYGYTF.

CDR3 nucleotide sequence: TGTGCCAGCAGCTTCTCAGGGCCGAACACTGAAGCTTTCTTT. As protein: CASSFSGPNTEAFF. The rearrangement uses TRBV7-9 and TRBJ1-1, with D possibly being TRBD1 (5 bases). The germline CDR1 and CDR2 sequences are SEHNR and FQNEAQ (reference sequence). The CDR3 sequence is 14 residues long. Trimming removed 3 bases from V and 1 base from J, with 9 bases in between. Variable domain in full (rest from reference TRBV7-9 and TRBJ1-1): DTGVSQNPRHKITKRGQNVTFRCDPISEHNRLYWYRQTLGQGPEFLTYFQNEAQLEKSRLLSDRFSAERPKGSFSTLEIQRTEQGDSAMYLCASSFSGPNTEAFFGQGTRLTVV.

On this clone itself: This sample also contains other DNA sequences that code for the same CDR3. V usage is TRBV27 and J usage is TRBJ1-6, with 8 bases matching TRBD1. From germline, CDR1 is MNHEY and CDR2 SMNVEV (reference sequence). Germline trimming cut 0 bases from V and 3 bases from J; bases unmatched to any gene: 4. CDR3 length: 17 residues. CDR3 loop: CASSLSRTGSYNSPLHF. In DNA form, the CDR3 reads TGTGCCAGCAGTTTATCAAGGACAGGGAGCTATAATTCACCCCTCCACTTT.

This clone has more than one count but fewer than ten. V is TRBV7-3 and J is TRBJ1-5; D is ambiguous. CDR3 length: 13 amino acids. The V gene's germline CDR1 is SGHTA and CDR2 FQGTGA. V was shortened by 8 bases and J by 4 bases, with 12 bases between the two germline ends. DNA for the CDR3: TGTGCCAGCCCCACCGCAAGAAATCAGCCCCAGCATTTT. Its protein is CASPTARNQPQHF.

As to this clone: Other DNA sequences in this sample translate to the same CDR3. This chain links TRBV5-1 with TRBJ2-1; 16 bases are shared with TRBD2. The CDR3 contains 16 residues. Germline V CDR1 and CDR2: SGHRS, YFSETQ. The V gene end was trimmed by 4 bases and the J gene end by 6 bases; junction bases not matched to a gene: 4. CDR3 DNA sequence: TGCGCCAGCAGCCCTGGGACTAGCGGGAGGGCCAATGAGCAGTTCTTC. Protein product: CASSPGTSGRANEQFF.

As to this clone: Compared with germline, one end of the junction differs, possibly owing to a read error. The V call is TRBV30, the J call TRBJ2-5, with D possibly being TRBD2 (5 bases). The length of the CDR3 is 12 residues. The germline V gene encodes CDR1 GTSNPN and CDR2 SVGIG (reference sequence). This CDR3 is CAWGVGSATQYF. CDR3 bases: TGTGCCTGGGGTGTAGGGAGCGCGACCCAGTACTTC.